The sample holds a few counts of the clone carrying this T cell receptor beta chain. The antigen remains unidentified. This sample was taken from a study of a mutant IDH1 vaccine in newly diagnosed glioma. The overall study: There were 62.5% males and about 38% females among treated patients, whose mean age was roughly 40 years. Patients arrived already treated with radiotherapy, temozolomide, or both, most having had both.

The table came from immunoSEQ multiplex PCR; TCRdb's copy has only in-frame clones and leaves some out. Of roughly 84,000 clones in the sample, over 75% were seen once. Study results and limitations: Changes to the top peripheral T cell clonotypes appeared unrelated to pseudoprogression. Vaccine-induced immune responses occurred in 93.3% of patients.

Regarding time point: baseline, week 1 (first vaccination visit). Stated treatment: pre-vaccination baseline after standard-of-care therapy. Germline-derived CDR1 and CDR2 are LNHDA and SQIVND (reference sequence). V shed 0 bases and J 5 bases; nucleotides not matched to a gene: 7. The CDR3 totals 16 residues. The clonotype originates from a man aged 35 to 55 with glioma. Some clones in this sample may be carry-over from other donors' samples. The starting material was PBMCs, obtained from a glioma patient treated with radiotherapy, temozolomide or both. This rearrangement joins TRBV19 to TRBJ1-5; TRBD1 agrees at 7 bases. Here the CDR3 DNA reads TGTGCCAGTAGTATAGACCGGGACAGTCCTCATCAGCCCCAGCATTTT. Its translation: CASSIDRDSPHQPQHF.